These 15 T cell receptor beta chains share one sample of origin, sequenced in a study of cytomegalovirus exposure and HLA in healthy donors. Use of 60 Vbeta and 13 Jbeta primers characterized the PCR. TCRdb's copy holds only in-frame clones and misses some; the assay was immunoSEQ multiplex PCR. The table lists about 60,000 clones. The sequencing input was PBMCs. These receptors all stem from a boy between 10 and 17 years old in good health and CMV-seronegative.

The gene calls are TRBV30 and TRBJ2-7; 8 nucleotides agree with TRBD2. This CDR3 has 15 amino acids. Per germline, CDR1 GTSNPN and CDR2 SVGIG (reference sequence). J was trimmed by 7 bases and V by 2 bases; bases with no gene match: 13. The chain's CDR3 is CAWSPHLAGTGEQYF. Here the CDR3 DNA reads TGTGCCTGGAGTCCCCACCTAGCGGGTACGGGGGAGCAGTACTTC.

The chain couples TRBV2 to TRBJ2-5; TRBD1 agrees at 9 bases. The V segment lost 10 bases and the J segment 5 bases; nucleotides outside the gene matches: 8. This CDR3 has 13 amino acids. Germline V gene data show CDR1 as SNHLY and CDR2 as FYNNEI. DNA of the CDR3: TGTGCCAACACAGGGGGCGCTCAGGAGACCCAGTACTTC. This codes for CANTGGAQETQYF.

This rearrangement joins TRBV20-1 to TRBJ2-3; possible D gene TRBD2, 5 bases. V was trimmed by 8 bases and J by 4 bases, leaving 10 bases between them. Germline CDR1 reads DFQATT; CDR2 reads SNEGSKA (reference sequence). The CDR3 is 11 residues long. This chain's CDR3 is CSTKRADTQYF. CDR3 coding DNA: TGCAGTACTAAGAGGGCAGATACGCAGTATTTT.

V gene TRBV6-6 combines with J gene TRBJ1-5; D call uncertain. This CDR3 contains 13 residues. V lost 5 bases and J 3 bases, leaving 8 bases between the germline ends. The germline gives CDR1 MNHNY, CDR2 SVGAGI (reference sequence). The CDR3 DNA reads as TGTGCCAGCAGTCCGGGTAACAATCAGCCCCAGCATTTT. Translating gives CASSPGNNQPQHF.

V gene TRBV5-4 combines with J gene TRBJ2-3; maybe TRBD2 (5 bases). This CDR3 is 13 amino acids long. From germline, CDR1 is SGHNT and CDR2 YYREEE (reference sequence). V lost 3 bases and J 13 bases, leaving 18 bases between the germline ends. The CDR3 nucleotides are TGTGCCAGCAGCTCACCAGATGAGGGAATCGAGTATTTT. It translates to CASSSPDEGIEYF.

This chain links TRBV11-2 with TRBJ1-1, with 7 bases identical to TRBD1. Germline V CDR1 and CDR2: SGHAT, FQNNGV. V dropped 1 base and J dropped 1; count of bases not matched to a gene: 6. The CDR3 totals 16 residues. The CDR3 bases are TGTGCCAGCAGCTTAGCTGGGACAGCCTCGAACACTGAAGCTTTCTTT. It is translated as CASSLAGTASNTEAFF.

Points on this clone: In the same sample, other DNA sequences code for this CDR3. V is TRBV30 and J is TRBJ1-6; 7 bases fit TRBD1. The CDR3 sequence is 13 residues long. CDR1 GTSNPN and CDR2 SVGIG come from the germline V gene (reference sequence). The CDR3 nucleotides are TGTGCTGAGCAGGGGGAATTTCATTCACCCCTCCACTTT. It encodes CAEQGEFHSPLHF.

This chain connects TRBV6-5 to TRBJ1-6; D is perhaps TRBD1 (5 bases). V lost 10 bases to trimming and J lost 0 bases, with 10 bases between them. CDR1 is MNHEY, CDR2 SVGAGI, per germline. The CDR3 consists of 14 residues. The CDR3 reads CATQGSSYNSPLHF. CDR3 nucleotide sequence: TGTGCCACCCAGGGTAGCTCCTATAATTCACCCCTCCACTTT.

The V call is TRBV27, the J call TRBJ1-2; the D is unclear. CDR3 length: 13 amino acids. Germline-derived CDR1 and CDR2 are MNHEY and SMNVEV (reference sequence). Trimming pared 5 bases from V and 1 base from J, leaving 8 bases between. CDR3 residues: CASSPTGNYGYTF. CDR3 coding DNA: TGTGCCAGCAGTCCCACTGGTAACTATGGCTACACCTTC.

This rearrangement joins TRBV4-1 to TRBJ2-7, with TRBD1 matching 10 bases. The CDR3 has 15 residues. Germline CDR1 is MGHRA and CDR2 is YSYEKL. The ends lost 6 bases at V and 7 bases at J; junction bases unmatched: 12. Here the CDR3 DNA reads TGCGCCAGCAGATCCAGTGGGGACAGGGGATGGGAGCAGTACTTC. Amino acid sequence: CASRSSGDRGWEQYF.

The V and J genes are TRBV11-1 and TRBJ2-2, with a tentative D call TRBD1 (6 bases). The CDR3 has 15 amino acids. V dropped 6 bases and J dropped 0 bases, with 11 bases sitting between them. CDR1 SGHAT and CDR2 FQDESV come from the germline V gene (reference sequence). As DNA, the CDR3 is TGTGCCAGCAGTACAGGGCCCCCGAACACCGGGGAGCTGTTTTTT. This codes for CASSTGPPNTGELFF.

The chain couples TRBV19 to TRBJ1-1; D is undetermined. Trimming took off 5 bases at V and 6 bases at J, with 10 bases between the two ends. The length of the CDR3 is 12 residues. Germline loops: CDR1 LNHDA, CDR2 SQIVND (reference sequence). CDR3 sequence: CASSPTVAEAFF. CDR3 DNA sequence: TGTGCCAGTAGTCCTACAGTAGCTGAAGCTTTCTTT.

The chain employs TRBV5-6 and TRBJ2-5; TRBD2 agrees at 10 bases. The J call is in doubt because the DNA end fits TRBJ2-7 better. Germline lookup yields CDR1 SGHDT and CDR2 YYEEEE. The CDR3 spans 16 residues. The CDR3 nucleotides read TGTGCCAGCAGCGGGAGTGTAGCGGGAGGTTTATACGAGCAGTACTTC. Residues: CASSGSVAGGLYEQYF.

This chain connects TRBV7-2 to TRBJ1-5; possible D gene TRBD1, 5 bases. The V end was cut by 2 bases, the J end by 4 bases, with 15 bases between. The CDR3 spans 16 residues. The germline CDR1 and CDR2 sequences are SGHTA and FQGNSA. CDR3: CASSLYGGRVNQPQHF. The CDR3 nucleotides are TGTGCCAGCAGCTTATATGGTGGCAGGGTGAATCAGCCCCAGCATTTT. The full variable domain, rest sourced from reference TRBV7-2 and TRBJ1-5, is GAGVSQSPSNKVTEKGKDVELRCDPISGHTALYWYRQSLGQGLEFLIYFQGNSAPDKSGLPSDRFSAERTGGSVSTLTIQRTQQEDSAVYLCASSLYGGRVNQPQHFGDGTRLSIL.

The gene calls are TRBV5-1 and TRBJ1-1; no firm D call. Germline assignment: CDR1 SGHRS and CDR2 YFSETQ. This CDR3 has 13 residues. The V gene lost 4 bases and the J gene lost 2 bases, with 9 bases spanning the gap. The CDR3, as DNA: TGCGCCAGCAGCCCTCGGGGAAACACTGAAGCTTTCTTT. Protein product: CASSPRGNTEAFF. The complete variable domain, with remaining parts taken from reference TRBV5-1 and TRBJ1-1, reads KAGVTQTPRYLIKTRGQQVTLSCSPISGHRSVSWYQQTPGQGLQFLFEYFSETQRNKGNFPGRFSGRQFSNSRSEMNVSTLELGDSALYLCASSPRGNTEAFFGQGTRLTVV.